A single sample gave rise to the 27 T cell receptor beta chains below, sequenced in a study of control samples from healthy donors and cancer patients (dated by TCRdb to the early 2020s). The protocol used for the library was the immunoSEQ multiplex PCR assay. Here the immuneACCESS table is served through TCRdb, limited to in-frame sequences with V and J called. Missing clones are a known gap in these copies; in checked studies unresolved V genes cover under half, and the rest lacks a known reason. The sample table lists about 73,000 clones, roughly 92% of them with a count of one. About 6.2% of the sample belongs to the ten largest clones. The specimen sequenced was blood. The receptors come from a woman between 35 and 50 years old in good health.

The chain carries TRBV3-1 (or the pseudogene TRBV3-2) and TRBJ2-7, with D tentatively TRBD2 (6 bases). Germline loops: CDR1 LGHDT, CDR2 YNNKEL (reference sequence). The CDR3 is 14 amino acids. The V end was cut by 3 bases, the J end by 0 bases, with 9 bases between. CDR3 amino acids: CASSQGLTSYEQYF. The CDR3 DNA reads TGTGCCAGCAGCCAGGGACTTACCTCCTACGAGCAGTACTTC.

Points on this clone: A read error may account for a junction end that differs from germline. The sample has other DNA sequences that encode this CDR3 too. The J gene is TRBJ1-2, the V gene TRBV4-2, with D possibly matching TRBD1 (5 bases). The length of the CDR3 is 18 residues. In germline, CDR1 is LGHNA, CDR2 YNFKEQ. CDR3 nucleotide sequence: TGTGCCAGTAGCCAAGAAGGGGCCTCGGGAAACCCGCTCTATGGCTACACCTTC. This sequence encodes CASSQEGASGNPLYGYTF.

The genes are TRBV2 and TRBJ2-1; 12 nucleotides match TRBD2. This CDR3 contains 15 residues. Per germline, CDR1 SNHLY and CDR2 FYNNEI. V was clipped by 7 bases and J by 4 bases; unmatched bases: 5. Here the CDR3 reads CASTLAGGRYNEQFF. CDR3 DNA sequence: TGTGCCAGCACTCTAGCGGGAGGGCGATACAATGAGCAGTTCTTC.

The J gene is TRBJ2-2, the V gene TRBV7-2; 7 bases map to TRBD2. Per the germline V gene, CDR1 is SGHTA and CDR2 is FQGNSA. The CDR3 consists of 14 residues. Trimming cost V 4 bases and J 5 bases; bases outside gene matches: 4. CDR3 region: CASSSRAGTGELFF. CDR3 sequence (DNA): TGTGCCAGCAGCTCAAGAGCGGGGACCGGGGAGCTGTTTTTT.

For the CDR3, the DNA is TGTGCCAGCAGCTTAACCCCCCAGGGTGGGACTGAAGCTTTCTTT. Protein sequence: CASSLTPQGGTEAFF. The V gene is TRBV7-9, the J gene TRBJ1-1, with D tentatively TRBD1 (5 bases). CDR3 length: 15 residues. Germline V CDR1 and CDR2: SEHNR, FQNEAQ (reference sequence). Trimming shortened V by 2 bases and J by 5 bases, and 15 bases separated the two germline ends.

This chain uses TRBV12-3 or TRBV12-4 with TRBJ1-2; tentatively, D is TRBD1 (5 bases). The V gene lost 3 bases and the J gene lost 2 bases, with 7 bases spanning the gap. The CDR3 runs 13 residues. CDR3 amino acids: CASSFNRNYGYTF. Here the CDR3 DNA reads TGTGCCAGCAGTTTCAACAGGAACTATGGCTACACCTTC.

This chain links TRBV19 with TRBJ1-5, with 7 bases aligning to TRBD1. Germline V gene data show CDR1 as LNHDA and CDR2 as SQIVND (reference sequence). The CDR3 totals 15 residues. Germline trimming cut 1 base from V and 3 bases from J; bases unmatched to any gene: 3. The CDR3 DNA reads TGTGCCAGTAGTATAGGAAGGGGGCACAATCAGCCCCAGCATTTT. This encodes CASSIGRGHNQPQHF.

This clone was recorded only once. The chain carries TRBV15 and TRBJ1-1; the D gene is possibly TRBD1 (5 bases). This CDR3 is built from 14 residues. The germline CDR1 and CDR2 sequences are LNHNV and YYDKDF (reference sequence). V gave up 5 bases and J gave up 0 bases, with 10 bases separating them. For the CDR3, the DNA is TGTGCCACCAGCGGAGTACAGGTGAACACTGAAGCTTTCTTT. Translated: CATSGVQVNTEAFF.

J is TRBJ2-5 and V is TRBV4-2, with TRBD2 matching 8 bases. Germline loops: CDR1 LGHNA, CDR2 YNFKEQ. Trimming at V came to 6 bases and at J to 1 base, leaving 13 bases not matched to a gene. This CDR3 comprises 17 residues. CDR3: CASRAGGSGATQETQYF. The CDR3 nucleotides read TGTGCCAGCAGGGCCGGGGGTAGCGGGGCAACCCAAGAGACCCAGTACTTC.

V is TRBV18 and J is TRBJ1-5; TRBD1 agrees at 7 bases. The germline gives CDR1 KGHSH, CDR2 LQKENI. V lost 4 bases, J lost 7 bases, and 7 bases stayed unmatched. The length of the CDR3 is 14 residues. DNA for the CDR3: TGTGCCAGCTCACAGGGGGCGCTTAGCCAGCCCCAGCATTTT. Its translation: CASSQGALSQPQHF.

The V and J genes are TRBV7-9 and TRBJ2-7, with no clear D. V was trimmed by 3 bases and J by 6 bases, leaving 15 bases between them. CDR1 SEHNR and CDR2 FQNEAQ come from the germline V gene (reference sequence). This CDR3 region has 14 residues. The CDR3, as DNA: TGTGCCAGCAGCTTTAGTACTGGCAAGGGCGAGCAGTACTTC. It translates to CASSFSTGKGEQYF.

The chain recombines TRBV6-1 with TRBJ2-7; D may match TRBD1 or TRBD2 (5 bases each). V dropped 3 bases and J dropped 2 bases, with 14 bases sitting between them. The CDR3 length is 15 residues. CDR1 is MNHNS, CDR2 SASEGT, per germline. This chain's CDR3 is CASSDSHGAPYEQYF. The CDR3 region has the DNA TGTGCCAGCAGTGACAGCCACGGGGCCCCCTACGAGCAGTACTTC.

V and J are TRBV7-2 and TRBJ2-1; TRBD1 matches 8 bases. Germline trimming cut 5 bases from V and 8 bases from J; bases unmatched to any gene: 5. Germline V gives CDR1 SGHTA, CDR2 FQGNSA. There are 13 residues in the CDR3. The CDR3 region is CASSRQGADEQFF. The CDR3 DNA reads as TGTGCCAGCAGCCGTCAGGGGGCCGATGAGCAGTTCTTC. Combining the CDR3 with reference TRBV7-2 and TRBJ2-1 gives the whole variable domain GAGVSQSPSNKVTEKGKDVELRCDPISGHTALYWYRQSLGQGLEFLIYFQGNSAPDKSGLPSDRFSAERTGGSVSTLTIQRTQQEDSAVYLCASSRQGADEQFFGPGTRLTVL.

The J gene is TRBJ1-1, the V gene TRBV19; 9 bases match TRBD1. Germline V CDR1 and CDR2: LNHDA, SQIVND (reference sequence). The trim removed 2 bases at V and 4 bases at J, leaving 8 bases unmatched. There are 16 residues in the CDR3. This CDR3 is CASSIYRGRKGTEAFF. The CDR3 DNA reads TGTGCCAGTAGTATATACAGGGGGCGCAAGGGCACTGAAGCTTTCTTT.

This chain uses TRBV7-8 with TRBJ2-3; D uncertain. Trimming stripped 7 bases from V and 3 bases from J, with 20 bases between. The CDR3 extends over 16 amino acids. The germline V gene encodes CDR1 SGHVS and CDR2 FQNEAQ. CDR3 sequence (DNA): TGTGCCAGCACCCCCCGTCGGCAGGCCCTAACAGATACGCAGTATTTT. Protein sequence: CASTPRRQALTDTQYF.

Comment on this clone: Different DNA sequences within this sample yield the same CDR3. The chain has TRBV7-8 and TRBJ1-2, with unresolved D. This CDR3 spans 13 amino acids. Germline CDR1 is SGHVS and CDR2 is FQNEAQ. The V end was cut by 1 base, the J end by 5 bases, with 8 bases between. DNA of the CDR3: TGTGCCAGCAGCTTAGGGGGTACATATGGCTACACCTTC. Amino acid sequence: CASSLGGTYGYTF.

The chain carries TRBV11-2 and TRBJ1-1; D gene uncertain. The length of the CDR3 is 15 residues. V was shortened by 5 bases and J by 1 base, with 14 bases between the two germline ends. Germline CDR1 is SGHAT and CDR2 is FQNNGV. CDR3 loop: CASSPPTPENTEAFF. Here the CDR3 DNA reads TGTGCCAGCAGCCCTCCAACGCCAGAGAACACTGAAGCTTTCTTT.

This chain connects TRBV19 to TRBJ1-5; no firm D call. Trimming took 4 bases from V and 9 from J, leaving 16 bases between them. The germline V gene has CDR1 LNHDA and CDR2 SQIVND (reference sequence). The CDR3 is made up of 14 amino acids. The CDR3 region is CASSTRGVGWPQHF. CDR3 coding DNA: TGTGCCAGTAGTACGCGCGGGGTGGGATGGCCCCAGCATTTT.

V and J are TRBV9 and TRBJ1-1, with D uncertain. The CDR3 length is 15 residues. In germline, CDR1 is SGDLS, CDR2 YYNGEE. Trimming took off 0 bases at V and 1 base at J, with 10 bases between the two ends. CDR3 residues: CASSVGTLQNTEAFF. CDR3 nucleotides: TGTGCCAGCAGCGTAGGTACACTCCAGAACACTGAAGCTTTCTTT.

The chain employs TRBV6-6 and TRBJ1-2, with D possibly TRBD1 on 6 matching bases. CDR3 length equals 13 residues. Trimming stripped 10 bases from V and 4 bases from J, with 16 bases between. CDR1 and CDR2 (germline): MNHNY, SVGAGI (reference sequence). CDR3 residues: CAIIPRGGYGYTF. The DNA of the CDR3 is TGTGCCATCATCCCGAGGGGGGGCTATGGCTACACCTTC.

The chain carries TRBV6-4 and TRBJ2-2; D remains unclear. Per germline, CDR1 MRHNA and CDR2 SNTAGT. Trimming pared 0 bases from V and 5 bases from J, leaving 4 bases between. The CDR3 totals 13 residues. The CDR3 DNA is TGTGCCAGCAGTGACTCGACTACCGGGGAGCTGTTTTTT. It codes for CASSDSTTGELFF.

The V gene is TRBV6-6, the J gene TRBJ2-7, with 7 bases fitting TRBD2. The CDR3 has 13 residues. V lost 5 bases to trimming and J lost 7 bases; unmatched junction nucleotides: 8. CDR1 is MNHNY, CDR2 SVGAGI, per germline (reference sequence). DNA of the CDR3: TGTGCCAGCAGTCGGGACTACCTCGGGGAGCAGTACTTC. It specifies CASSRDYLGEQYF.

The rearrangement links TRBV2 to TRBJ2-1; D call uncertain. Trimming shortened V by 4 bases and J by 6 bases, and 7 bases separated the two germline ends. Germline CDR1 is SNHLY and CDR2 is FYNNEI. CDR3 length: 12 amino acids. The CDR3 DNA is TGTGCCAGCAGTGGAAGTCGCAATGAGCAGTTCTTC. It encodes CASSGSRNEQFF.

This chain links TRBV12-3 or TRBV12-4 with TRBJ1-4, with D unresolved. The CDR3 consists of 12 residues. Trimming left V 5 bases short and J 7 bases short, with 8 bases between. In DNA form, the CDR3 reads TGTGCCAGCAGTCTGCAGGCTGAAAAACTGTTTTTT. This codes for CASSLQAEKLFF.

The J gene is TRBJ2-1, the V gene TRBV29-1; 8 bases match TRBD1. Germline V gene sequence: CDR1 SQVTM, CDR2 ANQGSEA. The CDR3 is made up of 11 amino acids. After removal of 7 bases from V and 15 bases from J, the junction contained 11 bases not matched to a gene. CDR3 DNA sequence: TGCAGCGCCGACCTAACGGACAGGGCGTTCTTC. Protein product: CSADLTDRAFF.

J is TRBJ2-1 and V is TRBV19, with D possibly TRBD1 on 6 matching bases. Germline CDR1 is LNHDA and CDR2 is SQIVND (reference sequence). This CDR3 spans 15 amino acids. Trimming left V 2 bases short and J 5 bases short, with 13 bases between. The CDR3 loop is CASSIQGLTDNEQFF. CDR3 bases: TGTGCCAGTAGTATACAGGGGCTGACTGACAATGAGCAGTTCTTC.

This chain joins TRBV4-3 and TRBJ2-1, with D hard to call. V was shortened by 1 base and J by 0 bases, with 7 bases between the two germline ends. From germline, CDR1 is LGHNA and CDR2 YSLEER. The CDR3 is 15 residues long. The CDR3 nucleotides are TGCGCCAGCAGCCAAGGTATGAGCTCCTACAATGAGCAGTTCTTC. Its translation is CASSQGMSSYNEQFF.